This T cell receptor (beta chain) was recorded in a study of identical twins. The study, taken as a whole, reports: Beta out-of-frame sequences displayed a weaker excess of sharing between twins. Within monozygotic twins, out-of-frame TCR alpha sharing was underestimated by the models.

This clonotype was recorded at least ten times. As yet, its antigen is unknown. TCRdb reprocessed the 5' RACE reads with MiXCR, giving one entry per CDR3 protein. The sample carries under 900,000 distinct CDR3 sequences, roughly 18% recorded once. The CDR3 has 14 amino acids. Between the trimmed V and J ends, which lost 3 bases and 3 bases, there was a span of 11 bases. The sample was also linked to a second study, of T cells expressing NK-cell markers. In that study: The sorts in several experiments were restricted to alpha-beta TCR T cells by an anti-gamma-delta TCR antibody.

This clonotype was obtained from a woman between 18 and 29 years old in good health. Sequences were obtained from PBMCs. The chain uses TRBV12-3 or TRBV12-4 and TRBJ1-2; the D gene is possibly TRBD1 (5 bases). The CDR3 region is CASSLTGPDYGYTF. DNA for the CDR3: TGTGCCAGCAGTTTGACGGGGCCGGACTATGGCTACACCTTC.